Each of the 18 T cell receptor beta chains below was sequenced from the same sample in a study of blood T cells in healthy people across ages. Alongside a J-beta primer mix, a sample-barcoded 5' primer served in a second PCR lasting roughly 6 to 12 cycles. TCRdb itself ran the 5' RACE reads through MiXCR, one entry per CDR3 protein. The sample has hundreds of thousands of distinct CDR3 sequences; approximately 30% are singletons. Sequences were obtained from blood. The receptor set was obtained from a woman over 75 in good health.

V gene TRBV29-1 combines with J gene TRBJ2-1; D not resolved. Germline loops: CDR1 SQVTM, CDR2 ANQGSEA. V lost 6 bases, J lost 2 bases, and 14 bases lay in between. The CDR3 consists of 14 residues. The chain's CDR3 is CSVGRHLAYNEQFF. The CDR3 nucleotides are TGCAGCGTCGGAAGGCACCTGGCCTACAATGAGCAGTTCTTC.

This clonotype showed up just a few times. The chain is built from TRBV28 and TRBJ2-6; 8 bases agree with TRBD2. J gave up 2 bases and V 1 base, and 4 bases lay outside the gene matches. Germline values: CDR1 MDHEN, CDR2 SYDVKM. The CDR3 totals 17 residues. The CDR3 nucleotides are TGTGCCAGCAGTTTATATTCGGGGGGGGCTGGGGCCAACGTCCTGACTTTC. This gives the protein CASSLYSGGAGANVLTF.

The chain carries TRBV29-1 and TRBJ2-5; D is uncertain. Germline V gene data show CDR1 as SQVTM and CDR2 as ANQGSEA. The V gene lost 3 bases and the J gene lost 0 bases, with 11 bases spanning the gap. This CDR3 has 14 amino acids. CDR3 nucleotide sequence: TGCAGCGTTGACGGTTCACGGAACCAAGAGACCCAGTACTTC. Translating it yields CSVDGSRNQETQYF.

Notes on this clonotype: A read error may explain this, as a much larger clone is one base away. This chain connects TRBV7-2 to TRBJ2-3; no reliable D call. Germline CDR1 reads SGHTA; CDR2 reads FQGNSA. V gave up 6 bases and J gave up 6 bases, with 10 bases separating them. The CDR3 has 12 amino acids. As DNA, the CDR3 is TGTGCCAGCAGTCGAAGGCGGGATACGCAGTATTTT. Its protein product is CASSRRRDTQYF. The entire variable domain, with the rest obtained from reference TRBV7-2 and TRBJ2-3, is as follows: GAGVSQSPSNKVTEKGKDVELRCDPISGHTALYWYRQSLGQGLEFLIYFQGNSAPDKSGLPSDRFSAERTGGSVSTLTIQRTQQEDSAVYLCASSRRRDTQYFGPGTRLTVL.

The chain employs TRBV12-3 or TRBV12-4 and TRBJ2-1; D gene ambiguous. V was clipped by 5 bases and J by 8 bases, with 10 bases between them. The CDR3 has 12 residues. CDR3 residues: CASSALGYEQFF. DNA of the CDR3: TGTGCCAGCAGTGCCTTAGGGTATGAGCAGTTCTTC.

This clonotype has a handful of counts. V and J are TRBV19 and TRBJ2-5; 7 bases match TRBD2. Unmatched junction bases numbered 6, after V lost 7 bases and J lost 1 base. The CDR3 runs to 14 residues. Germline V lookup: CDR1 LNHDA, CDR2 SQIVND (reference sequence). The CDR3 loop is CASKRGDRQETQYF. The CDR3 bases are TGTGCCAGTAAACGGGGGGACCGCCAAGAGACCCAGTACTTC.

This clonotype has at least ten counts. The chain has TRBV15 and TRBJ1-5; D call uncertain. Trimming removed 0 bases at V and 5 bases at J, with 11 bases between. The germline CDR1 and CDR2 sequences are LNHNV and YYDKDF (reference sequence). This CDR3 region has 15 residues. The CDR3: CATSRDWRADQPQHF. DNA of the CDR3: TGTGCCACCAGCAGAGATTGGAGAGCGGATCAGCCCCAGCATTTT.

This clonotype was found a few times. V is TRBV7-2 and J is TRBJ2-3, with TRBD2 matching over 14 bases. Germline V gene data show CDR1 as SGHTA and CDR2 as FQGNSA. This CDR3 is built from 18 residues. Trimming cost V 5 bases and J 1 base; bases outside gene matches: 8. CDR3 sequence reads: CASSPGLAGVGGTDTQYF. The CDR3 DNA is TGTGCCAGCAGCCCGGGACTAGCGGGAGTTGGGGGCACAGATACGCAGTATTTT.

This chain connects TRBV28 to TRBJ1-2; no clear D. Germline V gene lookup returns CDR1 MDHEN and CDR2 SYDVKM. The CDR3 is 13 residues long. Trimming took off 6 bases at V and 1 base at J, with 9 bases between the two ends. In nucleotides, the CDR3 is TGTGCCAGCAGGCCCCCAAGTAACTATGGCTACACCTTC. It translates to CASRPPSNYGYTF.

This clonotype was seen ten or more times. This chain uses TRBV9 with TRBJ2-4; D perhaps matches TRBD1 (5 bases). Germline loops: CDR1 SGDLS, CDR2 YYNGEE. The CDR3 is 13 residues long. V gave up 4 bases and J gave up 3 bases, with 8 bases separating them. CDR3 amino acids: CASSTGHKNIQYF. Written as DNA, the CDR3 is TGTGCCAGCAGCACTGGACACAAAAACATTCAGTACTTC.

The table lists this clonotype with a few counts. The chain carries TRBV27 and TRBJ1-4, with 7 bases that match TRBD1. CDR1 is MNHEY and CDR2 is SMNVEV in the germline V gene (reference sequence). V shed 0 bases and J 7 bases; nucleotides not matched to a gene: 5. CDR3 length: 15 amino acids. Written as DNA, the CDR3 is TGTGCCAGCAGTTTATCGACAGGGTGGGGTGAAAAACTGTTTTTT. Residues: CASSLSTGWGEKLFF. The entire variable domain, with the rest obtained from reference TRBV27 and TRBJ1-4, is as follows: EAQVTQNPRYLITVTGKKLTVTCSQNMNHEYMSWYRQDPGLGLRQIYYSMNVEVTDKGDVPEGYKVSRKEKRNFPLILESPSPNQTSLYFCASSLSTGWGEKLFFGSGTQLSVL.

This clonotype came up a few times. The chain employs TRBV7-3 and TRBJ2-3, with 7 bases lining up with TRBD1. Losses at the gene ends were 5 bases for V and 2 bases for J; bases not matched to a gene: 7. CDR1 is SGHTA, CDR2 FQGTGA, per germline. The CDR3 runs 15 residues. This chain's CDR3 is CASSPDRVATDTQYF. Written as DNA, the CDR3 is TGTGCCAGCAGCCCTGACAGGGTAGCCACAGATACGCAGTATTTT.

Worth noting for this clonotype: Possible read error: a much larger clone is one base away. The chain links TRBV2 to TRBJ2-7, with a possible D match to TRBD2 (6 bases). The CDR3 has 14 residues. Germline V gene data show CDR1 as SNHLY and CDR2 as FYNNEI. V lost 4 bases and J lost 0, with 10 bases in between. The CDR3 reads CASSGDCSSYEQYF. CDR3 DNA sequence: TGTGCCAGCAGTGGGGACTGTAGCTCCTACGAGCAGTACTTC. The full variable domain, its missing parts supplied by reference TRBV2 and TRBJ2-7, is EPEVTQTPSHQVTQMGQEVILRCVPISNHLYFYWYRQILGQKVEFLVSFYNNEISEKSEIFDDQFSVERPDGSNFTLKIRSTKLEDSAMYFCASSGDCSSYEQYFGPGTRLTVT.

This clonotype came up once. The CDR3 loop is CSARRLAGPYEQYF. The DNA for the CDR3 is TGCAGTGCTAGAAGACTAGCGGGACCCTACGAGCAGTACTTC. V usage is TRBV20-1 and J usage is TRBJ2-7, with 11 bases matching TRBD2. The V and J ends lost 2 bases and 2 bases, in that order; junction bases with no gene match: 2. Germline lookup yields CDR1 DFQATT and CDR2 SNEGSKA (reference sequence). CDR3 length equals 14 residues.

The table lists this clonotype with a few counts. A read error may produce the germline difference seen at one junction end. The CDR3, as DNA: TGTGTCAGCAGACTCGGGGGGGAGGGCCCCAGCGAGCAGTACTTC. This sequence encodes CVSRLGGEGPSEQYF. The gene calls are TRBV2 and TRBJ2-7, with 8 bases identical to TRBD2. CDR1 and CDR2 from the germline V gene are SNHLY and FYNNEI. The CDR3 loop spans 15 amino acids.

This chain connects TRBV7-2 to TRBJ2-7; 9 nucleotides match TRBD2. Germline CDR1 and CDR2: SGHTA and FQGNSA. The ends lost 4 bases at V and 6 bases at J; junction bases unmatched: 19. The CDR3 totals 18 residues. The CDR3 nucleotides read TGTGCCAGCAGCTCGCCAGCATCAGCGGGGGGTTCTCTCCGCGAGCAGTACTTC. Protein product: CASSSPASAGGSLREQYF.

This clonotype was detected ten times or more. CDR3 sequence reads: CASSPRQGVTDTQYF. The CDR3 DNA is TGTGCCAGCAGCCCCCGACAGGGCGTCACAGATACGCAGTATTTT. V and J are TRBV5-5 and TRBJ2-3, with 7 nucleotides matching TRBD1. The length of the CDR3 is 15 residues. Losses at the gene ends were 4 bases for V and 2 bases for J; bases not matched to a gene: 7. Germline assignment: CDR1 SGHKS and CDR2 YYEKEE (reference sequence).

J is TRBJ1-1 and V is TRBV11-2, with D perhaps TRBD1 (6 bases). CDR3 length equals 14 residues. The V end was cut by 5 bases, the J end by 0 bases, with 10 bases between. The germline V gene has CDR1 SGHAT and CDR2 FQNNGV. The CDR3 sequence is CASSAGAVNTEAFF. The CDR3 DNA reads TGTGCCAGCAGCGCGGGGGCCGTGAACACTGAAGCTTTCTTT.